Detailed here is one TCR beta chain. This entry belongs to a study of control samples from healthy donors and cancer patients. This table comes from immunoSEQ multiplex PCR, and its TCRdb copy is limited to in-frame clones, with some not included. The sample has about 130,000 clones, roughly 90% seen once. Trimming removed 10 bases from V and 6 bases from J; junction bases left unmatched: 1. There are 13 residues in the CDR3. Germline values: CDR1 KGHDR, CDR2 SFDVKD. The V gene is TRBV24-1, the J gene TRBJ2-2, with 13 bases matching TRBD2. Source material: blood. The sequence came from a man aged 50 to 59 in good health. The CDR3 protein is CATGLAGPGELFF. The CDR3 DNA reads as TGTGCCACGGGACTAGCGGGGCCCGGGGAGCTGTTTTTT.